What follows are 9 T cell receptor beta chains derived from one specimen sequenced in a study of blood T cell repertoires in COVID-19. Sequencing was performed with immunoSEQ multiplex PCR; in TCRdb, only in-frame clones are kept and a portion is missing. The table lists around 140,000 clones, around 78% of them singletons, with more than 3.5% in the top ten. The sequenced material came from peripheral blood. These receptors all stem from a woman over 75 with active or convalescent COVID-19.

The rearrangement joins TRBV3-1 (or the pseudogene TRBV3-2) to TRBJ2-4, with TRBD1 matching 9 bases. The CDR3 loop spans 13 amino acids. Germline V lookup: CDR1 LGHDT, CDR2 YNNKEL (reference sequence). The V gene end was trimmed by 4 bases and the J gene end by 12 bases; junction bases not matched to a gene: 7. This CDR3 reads CASSPGTGQDQYF. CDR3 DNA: TGTGCCAGCAGCCCAGGGACAGGGCAGGATCAGTACTTC.

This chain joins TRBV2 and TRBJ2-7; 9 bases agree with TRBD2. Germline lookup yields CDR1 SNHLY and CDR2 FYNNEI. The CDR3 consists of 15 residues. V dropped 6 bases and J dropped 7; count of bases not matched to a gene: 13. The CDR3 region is CASRELAGGVREQYF. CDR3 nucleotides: TGTGCCAGCAGAGAACTAGCGGGTGGGGTCAGGGAGCAGTACTTC.

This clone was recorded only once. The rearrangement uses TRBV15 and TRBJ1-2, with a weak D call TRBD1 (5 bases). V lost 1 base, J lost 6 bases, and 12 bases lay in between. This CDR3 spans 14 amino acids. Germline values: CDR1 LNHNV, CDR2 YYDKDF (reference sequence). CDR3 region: CATSRGWGGDGYTF. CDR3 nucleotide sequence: TGTGCCACCAGCAGAGGATGGGGGGGAGATGGCTACACCTTC.

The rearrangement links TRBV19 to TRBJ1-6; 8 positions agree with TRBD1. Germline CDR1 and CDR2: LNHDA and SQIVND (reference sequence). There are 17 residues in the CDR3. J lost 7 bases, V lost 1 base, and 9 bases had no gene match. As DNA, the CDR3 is TGTGCCAGTAGTATAGCTCAGGGACAGGCGGTGAATTCACCCCTCCACTTT. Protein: CASSIAQGQAVNSPLHF.

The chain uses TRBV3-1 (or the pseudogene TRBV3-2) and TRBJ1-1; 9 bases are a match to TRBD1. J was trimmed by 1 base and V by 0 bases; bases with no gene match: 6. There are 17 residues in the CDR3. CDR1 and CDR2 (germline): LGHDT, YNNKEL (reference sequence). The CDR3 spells CASSQDLTGGENTEAFF. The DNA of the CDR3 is TGTGCCAGCAGCCAAGATTTGACAGGGGGAGAGAACACTGAAGCTTTCTTT.

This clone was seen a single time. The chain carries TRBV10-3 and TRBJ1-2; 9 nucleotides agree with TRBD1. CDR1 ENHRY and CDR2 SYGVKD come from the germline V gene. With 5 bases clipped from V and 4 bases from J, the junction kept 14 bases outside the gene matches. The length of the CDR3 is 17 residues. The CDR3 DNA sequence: TGTGCCATCAGTACCCCGGGACAGGGACGCAGCGTCTATGGCTACACCTTC. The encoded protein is CAISTPGQGRSVYGYTF.

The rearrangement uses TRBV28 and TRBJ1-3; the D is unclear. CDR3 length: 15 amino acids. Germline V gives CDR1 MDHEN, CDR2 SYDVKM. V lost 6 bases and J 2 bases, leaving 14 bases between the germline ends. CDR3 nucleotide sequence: TGTGCCAGCAGCCTAGACCCAAACCCTGGAAACACCATATATTTT. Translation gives CASSLDPNPGNTIYF. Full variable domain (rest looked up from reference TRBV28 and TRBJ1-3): DVKVTQSSRYLVKRTGEKVFLECVQDMDHENMFWYRQDPGLGLRLIYFSYDVKMKEKGDIPEGYSVSREKKERFSLILESASTNQTSMYLCASSLDPNPGNTIYFGEGSWLTVV.

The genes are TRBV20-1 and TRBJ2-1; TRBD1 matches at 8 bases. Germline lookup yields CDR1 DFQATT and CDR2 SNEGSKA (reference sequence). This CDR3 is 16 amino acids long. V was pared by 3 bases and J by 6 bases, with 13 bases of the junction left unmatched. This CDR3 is CSASFSRAGQGNEQFF. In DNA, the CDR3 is TGCAGTGCTAGTTTCTCTCGGGCAGGACAGGGCAATGAGCAGTTCTTC.

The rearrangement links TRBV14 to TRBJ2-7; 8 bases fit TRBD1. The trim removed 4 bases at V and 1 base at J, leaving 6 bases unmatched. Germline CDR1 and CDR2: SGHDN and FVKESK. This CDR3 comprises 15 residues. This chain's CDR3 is CASSRGTGLSYEQYF. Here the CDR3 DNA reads TGTGCCAGCAGCCGGGGGACAGGACTATCCTACGAGCAGTACTTC.